A single sample is the source of the 5 T cell receptor beta chains below, sequenced in a study of blood T cell repertoires in COVID-19. TCRdb's table, derived via immunoSEQ multiplex PCR, lists solely in-frame clones and lacks some. The data show 130,000 to 150,000 clones, with more than 75% seen just once and more than 6.5% held by the top ten. Sequenced sample: peripheral blood. The source is a woman aged 45-65 years with active or convalescent COVID-19.

The V and J genes are TRBV6-5 and TRBJ1-3, with 7 bases aligning to TRBD1. V shed 5 bases, J shed 3 bases, and the junction held 4 bases outside the gene matches. In germline, CDR1 is MNHEY, CDR2 SVGAGI. This CDR3 is 14 amino acids long. CDR3 nucleotide sequence: TGTGCCAGCAGTAGCAGACAGGGTGGAAACACCATATATTTT. The encoded protein is CASSSRQGGNTIYF.

The chain has TRBV27 and TRBJ1-1, with a tentative D call TRBD1 (6 bases). Germline CDR1 MNHEY, CDR2 SMNVEV (reference sequence). V lost 4 bases, J lost 1 base, and 10 bases lay in between. This CDR3 is built from 14 residues. CDR3 loop: CASSSTTGNTEAFF. CDR3 in DNA: TGTGCCAGCAGTTCGACGACAGGGAACACTGAAGCTTTCTTT.

This chain joins TRBV19 and TRBJ2-3; D may be TRBD1 (6 bases). V was pared by 6 bases and J by 7 bases, with 14 bases between. Germline lookup yields CDR1 LNHDA and CDR2 SQIVND (reference sequence). CDR3 length equals 13 residues. This CDR3 is CASSDTGYNTQYF. CDR3 sequence (DNA): TGTGCCAGTAGCGACACAGGGTATAATACGCAGTATTTT. Looking up the rest from reference TRBV19 and TRBJ2-3 gives the full variable domain: DGGITQSPKYLFRKEGQNVTLSCEQNLNHDAMYWYRQDPGQGLRLIYYSQIVNDFQKGDIAEGYSVSREKKESFPLTVTSAQKNPTAFYLCASSDTGYNTQYFGPGTRLTVL.

The chain employs TRBV6-2 or TRBV6-3 and TRBJ1-5; D is ambiguous. The CDR3 is 15 amino acids. Germline V gene sequence: CDR1 MNHEY, CDR2 SVGEGT. The V end was cut by 3 bases, the J end by 2 bases, with 11 bases between. The DNA for the CDR3 is TGTGCCAGCAGTTATTACGGTCAGGGCAATCAGCCCCAGCATTTT. Protein product: CASSYYGQGNQPQHF.

The V and J genes are TRBV18 and TRBJ2-2; D call uncertain. This CDR3 has 14 residues. Germline V gene sequence: CDR1 KGHSH, CDR2 LQKENI. V dropped 6 bases and J dropped 4 bases, with 12 bases sitting between them. For the CDR3, the DNA is TGTGCCAGCTCCACCGAATACGGCACCGGGGAGCTGTTTTTT. As protein: CASSTEYGTGELFF.